A single sample gave rise to the 4 T cell receptor beta chains below, sequenced in a study of CD8+ T cells in alopecia areata (dated by TCRdb to the late 2010s). Library preparation used the immunoSEQ multiplex PCR assay. For TCR sequencing, RNA was extracted from every sample and reverse transcribed into cDNA to serve as template. TCRdb's version of the immuneACCESS table is confined to in-frame rearrangements and falls short of the full clone set. An unresolved V gene accounts for under half of the shortfall where checked; the remainder is of unknown origin. Across this sample there are roughly 200,000 clones, with around 63% seen only once. 1.5% to 2% of the sample is held by the ten biggest clonotypes. The time point label, read with the paper, signifies: baseline before oral tofacitinib. The material was CD4+ T cells sorted from blood, obtained at week 0. Receptors originate from a human donor with alopecia areata.

The sample holds a few counts of this clone. The sample holds other DNA sequences that translate to the same CDR3. The rearrangement links TRBV2 to TRBJ2-7; D is perhaps TRBD1 (5 bases). CDR3 length: 13 residues. Trimming shortened V by 3 bases and J by 1 base, and 7 bases separated the two germline ends. Germline CDR1 SNHLY, CDR2 FYNNEI. CDR3: CASSDDSSYEQYF. CDR3 nucleotide sequence: TGTGCCAGCAGTGACGACAGTTCCTACGAGCAGTACTTC.

The chain uses TRBV9 and TRBJ1-1, with 8 bases lining up with TRBD1. Trimming cost V 2 bases and J 7 bases; bases outside gene matches: 4. The CDR3 has 13 residues. CDR1 and CDR2 (germline): SGDLS, YYNGEE. Here the CDR3 reads CASSVGTGDEAFF. The DNA for the CDR3 is TGTGCCAGCAGCGTTGGGACAGGCGATGAAGCTTTCTTT.

The V and J genes are TRBV20-1 and TRBJ2-3; no firm D call. The CDR3 is 11 residues long. CDR1 is DFQATT and CDR2 is SNEGSKA in the germline V gene (reference sequence). With 3 bases removed from V and 4 bases from J, the gap between germline ends came to 5 bases. CDR3: CSASSPDTQYF. CDR3 DNA sequence: TGCAGTGCTAGTAGCCCAGATACGCAGTATTTT.

V is TRBV7-2 and J is TRBJ2-3; D is undetermined. Germline assignment: CDR1 SGHTA and CDR2 FQGNSA. The CDR3 is made up of 13 amino acids. V was pared by 5 bases and J by 6 bases, with 12 bases between. CDR3 nucleotide sequence: TGTGCCAGCAGCCGACTGCAAACGGATACGCAGTATTTT. As protein: CASSRLQTDTQYF.